The clone carrying this T cell receptor (beta chain) was picked up a small number of times. This entry belongs to a study of T-cell memory formation after mild COVID-19. From germline, CDR1 is LGHDT and CDR2 YNNKEL (reference sequence). Trimming took 8 bases from V and 11 from J, leaving 15 bases between them. The CDR3 has 11 amino acids. TCRdb recomputed calls from the 5' RACE reads with MiXCR, one row per CDR3 protein. The data hold around 310,000 distinct CDR3 sequences, with less than 25% observed a single time. The sequenced material came from PBMCs or a T cell subset sorted from them (not recorded which). The receptor was derived from a young man who had mild COVID-19 (a few samples of this study predate the infection). Cell type and time point are not known. This chain uses TRBV3-1 with TRBJ1-1; D uncertain. CDR3 sequence: CASDGRAGAFF. Here the CDR3 DNA reads TGTGCCAGCGACGGTAGGGCGGGCGCTTTCTTT.